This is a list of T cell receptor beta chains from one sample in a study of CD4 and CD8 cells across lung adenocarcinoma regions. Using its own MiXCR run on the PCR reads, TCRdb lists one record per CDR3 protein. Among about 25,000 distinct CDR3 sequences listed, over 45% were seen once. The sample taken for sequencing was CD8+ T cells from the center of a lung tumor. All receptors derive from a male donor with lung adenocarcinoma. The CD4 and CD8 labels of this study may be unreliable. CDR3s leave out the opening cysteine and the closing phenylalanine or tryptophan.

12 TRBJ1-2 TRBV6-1 ASRTTGTNYGYT
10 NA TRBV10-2 PSSGGPETQY
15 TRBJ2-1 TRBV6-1 ASWGPSPAGGGNEQF
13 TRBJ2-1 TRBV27 ASRPTGGTYNEQF
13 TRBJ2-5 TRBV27 ASSPSGLAQETQY
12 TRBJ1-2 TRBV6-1 ASSPTGGASGYT
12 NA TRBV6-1 ASRRGGGPETQY
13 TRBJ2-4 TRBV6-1 ASRLAGSDQNTQY
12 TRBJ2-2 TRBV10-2 ASAAGAPPGELF
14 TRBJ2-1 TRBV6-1 ASSEPGCAKTGEQF